The 32 T cell receptor beta chains presented below share a single source sample, sequenced in a study of T cells in Graves' hyperthyroidism and ophthalmopathy. Amplification yielded TCR beta CDR3 regions, with RNA transcripts as the source. The study used the HTBI primer set for a first-round RT-PCR of the TCR CDR3. TCRdb re-called the multiplex PCR reads through MiXCR, storing one row per CDR3 protein. The sample records some 300,000 distinct CDR3 sequences, roughly 15% being singletons. Sequencing input: blood. All receptors come from a woman between 40 and 55 years old with Graves' hyperthyroidism.

This clonotype was picked up a small number of times. The rearrangement links TRBV4-2 to TRBJ2-5; D gene uncertain. The germline V gene encodes CDR1 LGHNA and CDR2 YNFKEQ. CDR3 length: 17 amino acids. Trimming left V 0 bases short and J 2 bases short, with 16 bases between. For the CDR3, the DNA is TGTGCCAGCAGCCAAGACACGTCGTCTTTTCAACAAGAGACCCAGTACTTC. As protein: CASSQDTSSFQQETQYF.

The CDR3 bases are TGTGCCAGCAATTCAAAAGGGTTGGTGGAAGCTTTCTTT. This translates into CASNSKGLVEAFF. The chain has TRBV6-1 and TRBJ1-1, with no clear D. The germline V gene has CDR1 MNHNS and CDR2 SASEGT. V gave up 7 bases and J gave up 8 bases, with 17 bases separating them. The CDR3 length is 13 residues.

This chain links TRBV20-1 with TRBJ2-1; 10 bases are a match to TRBD2. The CDR3 is made up of 15 amino acids. V lost 0 bases and J lost 12; bases outside the gene matches: 11. Germline CDR1 is DFQATT and CDR2 is SNEGSKA (reference sequence). The CDR3 region is CSARDSSLAGVGQFF. The CDR3 DNA is TGCAGTGCTAGAGACTCTTCGCTAGCGGGAGTCGGGCAGTTCTTC.

Ten or more counts support this clonotype. The V call is TRBV5-1, the J call TRBJ1-2, with D maybe TRBD1 (6 bases). CDR3 size: 14 residues. V lost 4 bases and J lost 3, with 13 bases in between. Looked up from germline, CDR1 is SGHRS and CDR2 is YFSETQ. The CDR3 sequence is CASSGQLPHYGYTF. The CDR3 DNA sequence: TGCGCCAGCAGCGGACAGCTACCCCACTATGGCTACACCTTC.

There are many counts of this clonotype. This chain uses TRBV18 with TRBJ1-1; TRBD1 aligns across 7 bases. Unmatched junction bases numbered 9, after V lost 5 bases and J lost 6 bases. Germline CDR1 KGHSH, CDR2 LQKENI. This CDR3 region has 14 residues. CDR3 region: CASSESLGQPEAFF. The DNA for the CDR3 is TGTGCCAGCTCAGAATCTTTGGGACAGCCTGAAGCTTTCTTT.

The chain combines TRBV12-3 or TRBV12-4 with TRBJ2-5; TRBD2 aligns across 9 bases. This CDR3 is built from 17 residues. After removal of 5 bases from V and 4 bases from J, the junction contained 14 bases not matched to a gene. The CDR3 loop reads CASSTRGSGRSSETQYF. The CDR3 bases are TGTGCCAGCAGTACCCGGGGTAGCGGGAGAAGTTCAGAGACCCAGTACTTC.

The V gene is TRBV4-1, the J gene TRBJ1-2; TRBD1 matches at 10 bases. V dropped 0 bases and J dropped 4; count of bases not matched to a gene: 5. The CDR3 sequence is 16 residues long. The germline CDR1 and CDR2 sequences are MGHRA and YSYEKL. The CDR3 DNA reads as TGCGCCAGCAGCCAAGAAGGGACAGGGGCCCTCTATGGCTACACCTTC. Protein: CASSQEGTGALYGYTF.

This clonotype was recorded at least ten times. CDR3 nucleotide sequence: TGTGCCAGCAGCTTCACCGCAGAGGCAAAAAACCGAAACACCATATATTTT. As protein: CASSFTAEAKNRNTIYF. The genes are TRBV12-3 or TRBV12-4 and TRBJ1-3; D uncertain. V was cut by 6 bases and J by 5 bases, with 23 bases left in between. This CDR3 is 17 amino acids long.

This clonotype was seen ten or more times. The chain is built from TRBV2 and TRBJ2-2; possible D gene TRBD2, 5 bases. V was pared by 0 bases and J by 6 bases, with 11 bases between. CDR1 is SNHLY, CDR2 FYNNEI, per germline. CDR3 length equals 15 residues. The CDR3 region has the DNA TGTGCCAGCAGTGAAGCACTAGGCCACCCCGGGGAGCTGTTTTTT. Translated: CASSEALGHPGELFF.

This clonotype was picked up a small number of times. CDR3 in DNA: TGTGCCAGCAGCGTACAAGTTCAAGAGACCCAGTACTTC. Amino acid sequence: CASSVQVQETQYF. The rearrangement uses TRBV7-6 and TRBJ2-5; D remains unclear. This CDR3 is 13 amino acids long. The germline V gene encodes CDR1 SGHVS and CDR2 FNYEAQ. Trimming removed 5 bases from V and 2 bases from J, with 9 bases in between.

This clonotype was recorded at least ten times. The rearrangement joins TRBV6-1 to TRBJ1-3; D gene ambiguous. CDR3 length: 15 amino acids. Germline-derived CDR1 and CDR2 are MNHNS and SASEGT. V gave up 7 bases and J gave up 2 bases, with 15 bases separating them. CDR3 residues: CASNLGLTAGNTIYF. For the CDR3, the DNA is TGTGCCAGCAATCTCGGACTGACCGCTGGAAACACCATATATTTT.

This clonotype has only a few counts. The CDR3 DNA is TGTGCCAGCAGCCCGACAGGTTCACCCCTCCACTTT. As protein: CASSPTGSPLHF. The chain combines TRBV7-9 with TRBJ1-6; maybe TRBD1 (6 bases). V was cut by 5 bases and J by 9 bases, with 8 bases left in between. This CDR3 region has 12 residues. CDR1 SEHNR and CDR2 FQNEAQ come from the germline V gene (reference sequence). The variable domain in full, with the rest retrieved from reference TRBV7-9 and TRBJ1-6, is DTGVSQNPRHKITKRGQNVTFRCDPISEHNRLYWYRQTLGQGPEFLTYFQNEAQLEKSRLLSDRFSAERPKGSFSTLEIQRTEQGDSAMYLCASSPTGSPLHFGNGTRLTVT.

In its sample, this clonotype was seen a few times. The rearrangement links TRBV10-2 to TRBJ2-1; 14 bases are shared with TRBD2. This CDR3 region has 16 residues. V shed 6 bases and J 12 bases; nucleotides not matched to a gene: 13. The V gene's germline CDR1 is WSHSY and CDR2 SAAADI. The CDR3 nucleotides read TGCGCCAGCAGGACCGGGACTAGCGGGAGTATCGGTGGGCAGTTCTTC. The encoded protein is CASRTGTSGSIGGQFF.

The gene calls are TRBV6-2 or TRBV6-3 and TRBJ2-7, with D maybe TRBD2 (6 bases). The CDR3 contains 11 residues. Trimming pared 9 bases from V and 7 bases from J, leaving 13 bases between. CDR1 is MNHEY, CDR2 SVGEGT, per germline. The CDR3 loop is CASSGLGEQYF. The CDR3 nucleotides are TGTGCCAGTAGCGGACTCGGGGAGCAGTACTTC.

This clonotype has more than one count but fewer than ten. The chain employs TRBV20-1 and TRBJ2-7; weak D call: TRBD1 (5 bases). CDR1 and CDR2 from the germline V gene are DFQATT and SNEGSKA (reference sequence). Trimming cost V 0 bases and J 9 bases, with 15 bases left between them. The CDR3 runs to 13 residues. The CDR3 loop reads CSARDFQIQGQYF. In DNA form, the CDR3 reads TGCAGTGCTAGAGACTTCCAGATTCAGGGGCAGTACTTC.

The chain is built from TRBV5-6 and TRBJ1-3, with D unclear. Trimming took off 1 base at V and 0 bases at J, with 8 bases between the two ends. Germline-derived CDR1 and CDR2 are SGHDT and YYEEEE. The CDR3 runs to 15 residues. DNA of the CDR3: TGTGCCAGCAGCTTGCCGGGCCGCTCTGGAAACACCATATATTTT. It translates to CASSLPGRSGNTIYF.

This clonotype was counted between two and nine times. This clone may be a read error of a much larger clone one base away. The rearrangement links TRBV7-2 to TRBJ2-1, with 7 bases fitting TRBD1. Trimming took 11 bases from V and 3 from J; bases not matched to a gene: 16. The CDR3 has 16 residues. Germline V gene data show CDR1 as SGHTA and CDR2 as FQGNSA. CDR3 bases: TGTGCCGTCCCGGCGACAGGGAAGGGCTTCTACAATGAGCAGTTCTTC. This sequence encodes CAVPATGKGFYNEQFF.

This clonotype was detected many times. The chain employs TRBV11-3 and TRBJ2-7; D perhaps matches TRBD1 (5 bases). This CDR3 is 15 amino acids long. V lost 0 bases and J 3 bases, leaving 12 bases between the germline ends. The germline CDR1 and CDR2 sequences are SGHNT and YENEEA. The CDR3 is CASSLEATEFYEQYF. The CDR3 DNA is TGTGCCAGCAGCTTAGAGGCGACAGAGTTCTACGAGCAGTACTTC.

This clonotype was picked up many times. The chain recombines TRBV27 with TRBJ1-5; D is ambiguous. Germline CDR1 is MNHEY and CDR2 is SMNVEV (reference sequence). The CDR3 length is 14 residues. V gave up 5 bases and J gave up 0 bases, with 8 bases separating them. The CDR3 nucleotides are TGTGCCAGCAGTCCCCCCTATAGCAATCAGCCCCAGCATTTT. Its protein is CASSPPYSNQPQHF.

This clonotype was recorded a few times. V is TRBV12-3 or TRBV12-4 and J is TRBJ2-1, with TRBD2 matching over 16 bases. J lost 2 bases, V lost 7 bases, and 14 bases had no gene match. This CDR3 is 20 amino acids long. The CDR3 protein is CASTSKGLAGGPGPYNEQFF. CDR3 DNA: TGTGCCAGCACTTCAAAGGGACTAGCGGGAGGGCCGGGACCCTACAATGAGCAGTTCTTC.

This chain links TRBV28 with TRBJ2-5; TRBD2 aligns across 11 bases. V lost 4 bases and J lost 4; bases outside the gene matches: 11. The CDR3 extends over 17 amino acids. From germline, CDR1 is MDHEN and CDR2 SYDVKM. CDR3 residues: CASSSPGRLAGRETQYF. The CDR3 DNA reads as TGTGCCAGCAGTTCTCCGGGGCGACTAGCGGGAAGAGAGACCCAGTACTTC.

V is TRBV12-3 or TRBV12-4 and J is TRBJ1-5; D is ambiguous. The CDR3 is made up of 15 amino acids. The V and J ends lost 1 base and 4 bases respectively, with 11 bases between them. The CDR3 region is CASSLVRGVNQPQHF. The CDR3 bases are TGTGCCAGCAGTTTAGTCAGAGGTGTGAATCAGCCCCAGCATTTT.

The sample holds many counts of this clonotype. The rearrangement links TRBV28 to TRBJ1-5; TRBD1 matches at 7 bases. The CDR3 extends over 15 amino acids. Germline trimming cut 3 bases from V and 6 bases from J; bases unmatched to any gene: 8. Germline assignment: CDR1 MDHEN and CDR2 SYDVKM. The CDR3: CASSFRTGVRQPQHF. The CDR3 nucleotides are TGTGCCAGCAGTTTCCGTACAGGGGTTCGTCAGCCCCAGCATTTT.

The rearrangement links TRBV20-1 to TRBJ1-2; no reliable D call. Between the trimmed V and J ends, which lost 3 bases and 1 base, there was a span of 9 bases. CDR3 length: 13 amino acids. Germline V gene lookup returns CDR1 DFQATT and CDR2 SNEGSKA (reference sequence). CDR3 residues: CSASRGINYGYTF. The CDR3 DNA follows: TGCAGTGCTAGTAGAGGGATTAACTATGGCTACACCTTC.

This clonotype has ten or more counts. V gene TRBV5-6 combines with J gene TRBJ1-2; tentatively, D is TRBD1 (5 bases). This CDR3 is 16 amino acids long. V was shortened by 4 bases and J by 2 bases, with 18 bases between the two germline ends. CDR1 is SGHDT, CDR2 YYEEEE, per germline. The CDR3 spells CASSAGRHFGNYGYTF. The CDR3 bases are TGTGCCAGCAGCGCGGGACGCCACTTCGGCAACTATGGCTACACCTTC.

The table lists this clonotype with a few counts. The chain carries TRBV7-3 and TRBJ2-7; D not certain. Trimming removed 5 bases at V and 5 bases at J, with 10 bases between. This CDR3 is built from 12 residues. Germline V gives CDR1 SGHTA, CDR2 FQGTGA. In DNA, the CDR3 is TGTGCCAGCAGCCCGAGACGTAACGAGCAGTACTTC. The encoded protein is CASSPRRNEQYF.

As regards this clonotype: Being one base from a much bigger clone, this may be a read error. The rearrangement joins TRBV2 to TRBJ1-4; TRBD1 matches 8 bases. The CDR3 has 13 residues. V lost 7 bases and J lost 6; bases outside the gene matches: 4. Per germline, CDR1 SNHLY and CDR2 FYNNEI. The CDR3 is CASTRGQDEKLFF. CDR3 coding DNA: TGTGCCAGCACCCGGGGACAGGATGAAAAACTGTTTTTT.

This clonotype has just a few counts. V gene TRBV5-4 combines with J gene TRBJ1-2; tentatively, D is TRBD1 (5 bases). With 4 bases removed from V and 0 bases from J, the gap between germline ends came to 13 bases. CDR3 length: 15 residues. The germline gives CDR1 SGHNT, CDR2 YYREEE (reference sequence). The CDR3 DNA reads TGTGCCAGCAGCCCCGGGGCTGCGGCTAACTATGGCTACACCTTC. Protein product: CASSPGAAANYGYTF.

This clonotype was counted many times. The chain carries TRBV12-3 or TRBV12-4 and TRBJ1-2, with TRBD1 as a possible D gene (6 bases). V was shortened by 4 bases and J by 6 bases, with 15 bases between the two germline ends. The CDR3 sequence is 14 residues long. In DNA, the CDR3 is TGTGCCAGCAGTTCGATGGTGGGGGCGGATGGCTACACCTTC. Its protein is CASSSMVGADGYTF.

This clonotype showed up just a few times. This chain links TRBV2 with TRBJ1-4; the D is unclear. The CDR3 consists of 15 residues. The ends were cut back, 4 bases at V and 0 bases at J, with 9 bases in the middle. Germline CDR1 is SNHLY and CDR2 is FYNNEI. This CDR3 reads CASSVEISTNEKLFF. For the CDR3, the DNA is TGTGCCAGCAGTGTTGAGATCTCAACTAATGAAAAACTGTTTTTT.

This chain joins TRBV19 and TRBJ1-2; TRBD1 matches 9 bases. Germline V lookup: CDR1 LNHDA, CDR2 SQIVND (reference sequence). The junction had 4 bases not matched to a gene; V was cut back by 2 bases and J by 3 bases. The CDR3 has 15 residues. CDR3: CASSIMTGGYYGYTF. In DNA form, the CDR3 reads TGTGCCAGTAGTATAATGACAGGGGGTTACTATGGCTACACCTTC.

The table lists this clonotype with many counts. The chain uses TRBV5-1 and TRBJ1-4; tentatively, D is TRBD1 (6 bases). From germline, CDR1 is SGHRS and CDR2 YFSETQ. The CDR3 is 14 amino acids. Trimming stripped 4 bases from V and 5 bases from J, with 12 bases between. In DNA, the CDR3 is TGCGCCAGCAGCACAGGGATCACCAATGAAAAACTGTTTTTT. Its translation is CASSTGITNEKLFF.